These 23 T cell receptor beta chains share one sample of origin, sequenced in a study of T cells after yellow fever vaccination. TCRdb recomputed calls from the 5' RACE reads with MiXCR, one row per CDR3 protein. The sample yields a few hundred thousand distinct CDR3 sequences, approximately 8% seen once. Material: PBMCs, obtained more than 40 days after the first yellow fever vaccination. Receptors originate from a man between 18 and 29 years old who received the YFV17D yellow fever vaccine.

The genes are TRBV20-1 and TRBJ1-1, with unresolved D. The CDR3 is made up of 13 amino acids. CDR1 is DFQATT and CDR2 is SNEGSKA in the germline V gene (reference sequence). Trimming took off 3 bases at V and 2 bases at J, with 10 bases between the two ends. In DNA form, the CDR3 reads TGCAGTGCTAGGGAGGACGGTAACACTGAAGCTTTCTTT. It is translated as CSAREDGNTEAFF.

This clonotype was seen a few times. This chain uses TRBV14 with TRBJ2-1, with 7 bases lining up with TRBD2. Trimming at V came to 3 bases and at J to 9 bases, leaving 5 bases not matched to a gene. The CDR3 spans 13 residues. The V gene's germline CDR1 is SGHDN and CDR2 FVKESK. This CDR3 reads CASSQSSGGEQFF. CDR3 in DNA: TGTGCCAGCAGCCAGTCTTCGGGAGGTGAGCAGTTCTTC.

This clonotype showed up just a few times. The V call is TRBV7-2, the J call TRBJ2-5; 11 bases map to TRBD2. V was pared by 6 bases and J by 3 bases, with 6 bases of the junction left unmatched. Germline CDR1 reads SGHTA; CDR2 reads FQGNSA. The CDR3 totals 15 residues. The CDR3 loop is CASSTLAGGEETQYF. The CDR3 DNA sequence: TGTGCCAGCAGTACTCTAGCGGGGGGCGAAGAGACCCAGTACTTC.

The chain employs TRBV5-5 and TRBJ2-7, with D perhaps assigned TRBD1 or TRBD2 (5 bases each). Germline CDR1 reads SGHKS; CDR2 reads YYEKEE (reference sequence). V lost 4 bases and J 2 bases, leaving 16 bases between the germline ends. CDR3 length equals 15 residues. The CDR3 loop is CASSPDISEAYEQYF. Here the CDR3 DNA reads TGTGCCAGCAGCCCGGACATTTCGGAGGCCTACGAGCAGTACTTC.

This clonotype has just a few counts. The CDR3 coding sequence is TGTGCCAGCAGCCAAACAGGGGGCGGAGGCTACACCTTC. Translation: CASSQTGGGGYTF. The chain has TRBV3-1 and TRBJ1-2; 9 bases agree with TRBD1. V was clipped by 2 bases and J by 8 bases; unmatched bases: 3. The CDR3 sequence is 13 residues long. Germline assignment: CDR1 LGHDT and CDR2 YNNKEL (reference sequence).

There are a few counts of this clonotype. This chain uses TRBV7-2 with TRBJ2-5, with 13 bases aligning to TRBD2. The V and J ends lost 5 bases and 4 bases, in that order; junction bases with no gene match: 4. CDR3 length: 15 residues. Per the germline V gene, CDR1 is SGHTA and CDR2 is FQGNSA. This CDR3 is CASSRRLAGGETQYF. The CDR3, as DNA: TGTGCCAGCAGCCGTCGACTAGCGGGGGGAGAGACCCAGTACTTC.

This sequence joins TRBV19 and TRBJ2-5; 13 bases align to TRBD2. The junction had 5 bases not matched to a gene; V was cut back by 8 bases and J by 5 bases. Per the germline V gene, CDR1 is LNHDA and CDR2 is SQIVND (reference sequence). This CDR3 contains 14 residues. CDR3 in DNA: TGTGCCAGTCGTGGACTAGCGGGAGTGGAGACCCAGTACTTC. Encoded protein: CASRGLAGVETQYF.

This clonotype was counted between two and nine times. V gene TRBV13 combines with J gene TRBJ1-2; no clear D gene. Germline V gene sequence: CDR1 PRHDT, CDR2 FYEKMQ (reference sequence). CDR3 length: 15 residues. V lost 5 bases and J 4 bases, leaving 17 bases between the germline ends. In DNA, the CDR3 is TGTGCCAGCAGCGTCGGCGAGGCTTTGGGCTATGGCTACACCTTC. This sequence encodes CASSVGEALGYGYTF.

This chain connects TRBV20-1 to TRBJ2-7, with D maybe TRBD2 (7 bases). Trimming removed 3 bases at V and 5 bases at J, with 20 bases between. This CDR3 is built from 15 residues. CDR1 and CDR2 (germline): DFQATT, SNEGSKA (reference sequence). The CDR3 DNA sequence: TGCAGTGCTAGCGGGGCTCCCGGGGGGCCCGACGAGCAGTACTTC. Translating it yields CSASGAPGGPDEQYF.

This chain connects TRBV10-3 to TRBJ1-3; D unresolved. V dropped 0 bases and J dropped 7 bases, with 13 bases sitting between them. The length of the CDR3 is 15 residues. Germline loops: CDR1 ENHRY, CDR2 SYGVKD. CDR3 region: CAISESFRQANTIYF. The CDR3 bases are TGTGCCATCAGTGAGTCCTTCCGACAAGCTAACACCATATATTTT.

This clonotype was recorded a few times. V gene TRBV7-2 combines with J gene TRBJ1-2; D call uncertain. Trimming shortened V by 0 bases and J by 3 bases, and 8 bases separated the two germline ends. This CDR3 has 14 residues. Per germline, CDR1 SGHTA and CDR2 FQGNSA. DNA for the CDR3: TGTGCCAGCAGCTTAGCCCCGCATGACTATGGCTACACCTTC. The encoded protein is CASSLAPHDYGYTF.

This clonotype was seen repeatedly, ten times or more. This sequence joins TRBV3-1 and TRBJ2-5; 11 bases are a match to TRBD2. The germline gives CDR1 LGHDT, CDR2 YNNKEL (reference sequence). The CDR3 spans 16 residues. J lost 4 bases, V lost 3 bases, and 7 bases had no gene match. The CDR3 protein is CASSHVSGGAGETQYF. The CDR3 DNA sequence: TGTGCCAGCAGCCATGTTAGCGGGGGGGCAGGAGAGACCCAGTACTTC.

The table lists this clonotype with a few counts. The chain is built from TRBV19 and TRBJ2-1; the match to TRBD1 covers 10 bases. The CDR3 runs to 14 residues. Germline CDR1 is LNHDA and CDR2 is SQIVND (reference sequence). Germline trimming cut 8 bases from V and 9 bases from J; bases unmatched to any gene: 10. Here the CDR3 reads CASGRDRGITEQFF. The CDR3 nucleotides read TGTGCCAGTGGCCGGGACAGGGGTATTACTGAGCAGTTCTTC.

This clonotype has a count of ten or more. J is TRBJ2-7 and V is TRBV5-4; 9 positions agree with TRBD1. Germline CDR1 and CDR2: SGHNT and YYREEE (reference sequence). The CDR3 is made up of 13 amino acids. V was clipped by 4 bases and J by 5 bases; unmatched bases: 4. CDR3 sequence: CASSKQGADEQYV. Written as DNA, the CDR3 is TGTGCCAGCAGCAAACAGGGGGCGGACGAGCAGTACGTC.

In this sample, this clonotype turned up a few times. V gene TRBV6-1 combines with J gene TRBJ2-3, with D perhaps TRBD1 (6 bases). From germline, CDR1 is MNHNS and CDR2 SASEGT. V was pared by 8 bases and J by 2 bases, with 11 bases between. The CDR3 covers 13 residues. For the CDR3, the DNA is TGTGCCAGCCGACAGGTGTACACAGATACGCAGTATTTT. Protein product: CASRQVYTDTQYF.

This clonotype was observed a few times. The gene calls are TRBV6-1 and TRBJ1-1; a weak D match, TRBD1 (6 bases). Trimming left V 6 bases short and J 3 bases short, with 26 bases between. There are 18 residues in the CDR3. CDR1 MNHNS and CDR2 SASEGT come from the germline V gene. CDR3 in DNA: TGTGCCAGCAGGCGGGGCCGAGGGGGTCTAGGGGCTGACACTGAAGCTTTCTTT. Translating it yields CASRRGRGGLGADTEAFF.

The chain uses TRBV12-3 or TRBV12-4 and TRBJ1-1, with D uncertain. V was trimmed by 5 bases and J by 0 bases, leaving 4 bases between them. The CDR3 consists of 12 residues. In DNA form, the CDR3 reads TGTGCCAGCAGTGTCCTGAACACTGAAGCTTTCTTT. Residues: CASSVLNTEAFF.

This clonotype showed up many times. V gene TRBV6-1 combines with J gene TRBJ1-2; TRBD1 matches at 11 bases. V shed 6 bases, J shed 3 bases, and the junction held 0 bases outside the gene matches. The CDR3 is 13 amino acids. Germline CDR1 MNHNS, CDR2 SASEGT. CDR3 bases: TGTGCCAGCAGGGGACAGGGGGACTATGGCTACACCTTC. Protein product: CASRGQGDYGYTF.

This clonotype was seen repeatedly, ten times or more. The chain has TRBV5-5 and TRBJ2-7, with 11 bases fitting TRBD1. J gave up 3 bases and V 0 bases, and 5 bases lay outside the gene matches. The CDR3 sequence is 16 residues long. Per germline, CDR1 SGHKS and CDR2 YYEKEE (reference sequence). CDR3 sequence reads: CASSLDAGTGGYEQYF. The CDR3 bases are TGTGCCAGCAGCTTGGATGCCGGGACAGGGGGCTACGAGCAGTACTTC.

The chain has TRBV4-3 and TRBJ1-1, with D maybe TRBD1 (5 bases). The CDR3 spans 14 residues. Trimming removed 1 base from V and 5 bases from J, with 11 bases in between. Germline-derived CDR1 and CDR2 are LGHNA and YSLEER. This CDR3 reads CASSQAWGSTEAFF. Here the CDR3 DNA reads TGCGCCAGCAGCCAAGCTTGGGGGAGTACTGAAGCTTTCTTT.

This clonotype was observed a few times. The chain recombines TRBV7-2 with TRBJ1-2; D gene ambiguous. V was cut by 4 bases and J by 6 bases, with 15 bases left in between. Germline values: CDR1 SGHTA, CDR2 FQGNSA. This CDR3 comprises 14 residues. CDR3 residues: CASSSGRIGNGYTF. The CDR3 coding sequence is TGTGCCAGCAGCTCAGGACGGATAGGTAATGGCTACACCTTC.

This clonotype occurred a few times. The V call is TRBV6-1, the J call TRBJ2-7, with D maybe TRBD2 (5 bases). This CDR3 contains 13 residues. CDR1 is MNHNS, CDR2 SASEGT, per germline. V dropped 6 bases and J dropped 3 bases, with 12 bases sitting between them. The CDR3 region has the DNA TGTGCCAGCAGAAAAAGCGGTGACTACGAGCAGTACTTC. It encodes CASRKSGDYEQYF.

This clonotype was observed many times. The gene calls are TRBV6-2 or TRBV6-3 and TRBJ1-2; a possible D gene is TRBD1 (5 bases). V lost 8 bases, J lost 2 bases, and 15 bases lay in between. The CDR3 covers 14 residues. The V gene's germline CDR1 is MNHEY and CDR2 SVGEGT. The DNA for the CDR3 is TGTGCCAGCGTAATAGGACACTTAAACTATGGCTACACCTTC. Amino acid sequence: CASVIGHLNYGYTF.